This record covers a single T cell receptor (beta chain). These data originate in a study of sequential checkpoint blockade in melanoma. Study overall: Patients were randomized 1:1 to nivolumab-then-ipilimumab or ipilimumab-then-nivolumab first-line. Each arm's sequence ended with maintenance nivolumab.

Trimming took 4 bases from V and 4 from J; bases not matched to a gene: 5. Germline V lookup: CDR1 ENHRY, CDR2 SYGVKD. This CDR3 is built from 14 residues. Sequencing used immunoSEQ multiplex PCR; TCRdb keeps in-frame clones, though not all of them. The sample contains more than 9,500 clones, around 67% of which appear only once. Treatment meaning: randomized to nivolumab then ipilimumab (arm A) or the reverse (arm B). DNA-damaging chemotherapy had not been given to any patient beforehand. From thawed PBMCs, live CD3+CD8+ cells negative for CD19 and CD56 were sorted. The gene calls are TRBV10-3 and TRBJ1-1; 8 bases align to TRBD1. This specimen was CD8+ T cells sorted from blood (inferred from file names), taken from a patient given nivolumab and ipilimumab in sequence. The source of this sequence is a human donor with melanoma. Here the CDR3 reads CAISGTQGVTEAFF. The CDR3 DNA is TGTGCCATCAGTGGAACACAGGGGGTCACTGAAGCTTTCTTT.